This T cell receptor beta chain originates from a study of blood T cell repertoires in COVID-19 (dated by TCRdb to 2020 to 2022). Study-level background: Collaborator samples came from the United States, Italy and Spain and covered acute and convalescent phases of COVID-19. The prospective study material was composed of cDNA or gDNA derived from T cells, B-cell-depleted T cells, or PBMCs. The dataset comprised deeply sampled blood TCRbeta repertoires from subjects exposed to, actively infected with, or recovered from COVID-19. The repertoires were released in a freely available public database intended as a resource for research on the immune response to SARS-CoV-2. Samples were obtained from the ongoing ImmuneRACE study (first 160 participants) and from about 1,300 subjects provided by 6 global collaborators. A de-identified subject ID, COVID-19 status, age in years and sex were almost always included in the sample metadata. HLA class I and class II types, where available, came from metadata supplied by the sample provider rather than from assay-based typing.

Enrolling through a virtual design, the prospective study's participants ranged in age from roughly 18 to 90 years and lived across around 25 United States geographic areas. In the prospective study, participants were assigned to cohorts based on the clinical history participants reported in a screening survey and a study questionnaire. ImmuneRACE Cohort 3 recovered participants were defined by two consecutive negative NP/OP PCR tests, healthcare professional clearance, or symptom resolution. In the prospective study, whole blood, serum and a nasopharyngeal or oropharyngeal swab were collected from each participant by mobile phlebotomists. Additional blood draws and questionnaires over a 2-month period could optionally be provided by prospective study participants. Before DNA extraction, prospective study blood samples were shipped either frozen or at room temperature. Worth noting for this clone: Its antigen has not been determined. Base quality data are lacking; no much larger clone is found one base away.

The immunoSEQ Assay, a bias-controlled multiplex PCR, was used to amplify TCRbeta CDR3 regions from genomic DNA. The authors' pipeline ran thus. The number of nucleated cells in each sample was estimated by amplification of reference gene primers within the assay. To quantify the absolute abundance of each unique TCRbeta CDR3 rearrangement, sequence reads were collapsed and filtered. For each sample, productive Simpson clonality was calculated as the square root of Simpson's diversity index over productive rearrangements. Not all clones reach the TCRdb copy of this immuneACCESS table, which keeps in-frame sequences only. Checked studies attribute under half of the gap to unresolved V genes and leave the rest unexplained. V and J calls and clone size are given by that table; D and trimming were obtained from the DNA. The sample data list 300,000 or so clones, and around nine tenths of these were observed just once. Around 2.7% of the sample belongs to the ten largest clones.

The research as a whole found: The amount of clinical and demographic metadata varied by source and participant and was provided uncurated.

Relative to germline, V is missing 7 bases and J is missing 3 bases, with 7 bases of the junction outside any gene match. The CDR3 contains 14 residues, cysteine and phenylalanine counted. Only CDR3 DNA is held: 42 bases, read in frame from base 1. CDR1 SGHNT and CDR2 YENEEA are derived from the germline V gene. The sequence joins TRBV11-3 to TRBJ1-1; the central 8 bases match TRBD1. The source is a man in his sixties who had recovered from COVID-19. The sample consisted of PBMCs or T cells enriched from blood (not recorded which). The DNA reads TGTGCCAGCACCCAACAGGGGGGGTACACTGAAGCTTTCTTT. It codes for CASTQQGGYTEAFF.